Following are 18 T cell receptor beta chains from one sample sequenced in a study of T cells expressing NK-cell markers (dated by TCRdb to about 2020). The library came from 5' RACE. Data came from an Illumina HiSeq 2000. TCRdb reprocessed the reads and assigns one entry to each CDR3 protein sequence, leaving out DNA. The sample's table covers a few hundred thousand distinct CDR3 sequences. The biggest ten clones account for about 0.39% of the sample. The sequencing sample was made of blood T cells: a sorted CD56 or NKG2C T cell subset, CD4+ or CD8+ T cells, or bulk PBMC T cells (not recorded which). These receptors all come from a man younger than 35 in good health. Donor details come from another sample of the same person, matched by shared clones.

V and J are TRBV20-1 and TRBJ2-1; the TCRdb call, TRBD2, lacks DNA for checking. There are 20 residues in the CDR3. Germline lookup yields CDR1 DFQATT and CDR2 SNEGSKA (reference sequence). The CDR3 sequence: CSARGTSGPQGTIRDNEQFF.

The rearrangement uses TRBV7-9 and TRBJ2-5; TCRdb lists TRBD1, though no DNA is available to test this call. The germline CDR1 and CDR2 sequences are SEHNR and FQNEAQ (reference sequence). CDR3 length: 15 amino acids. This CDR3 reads CASSPPGGSQETQYF.

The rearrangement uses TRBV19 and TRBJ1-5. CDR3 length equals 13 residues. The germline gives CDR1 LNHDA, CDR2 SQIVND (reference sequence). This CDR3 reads CASRLPGPSPQHF.

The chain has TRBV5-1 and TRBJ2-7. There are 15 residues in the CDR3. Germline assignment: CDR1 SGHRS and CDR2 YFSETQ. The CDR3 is CASSLAGQVTYEQYF.

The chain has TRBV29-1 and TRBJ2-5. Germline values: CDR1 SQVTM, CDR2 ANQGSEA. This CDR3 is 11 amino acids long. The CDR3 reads CSVRWQTTQYF.

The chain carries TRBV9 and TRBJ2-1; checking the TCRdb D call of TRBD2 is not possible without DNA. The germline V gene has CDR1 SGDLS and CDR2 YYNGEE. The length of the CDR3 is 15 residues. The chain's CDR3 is CASSVAGGRASEQFF.

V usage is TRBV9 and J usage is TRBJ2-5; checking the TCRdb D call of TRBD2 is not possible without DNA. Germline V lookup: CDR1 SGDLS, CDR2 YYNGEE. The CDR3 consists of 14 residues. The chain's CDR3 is CASSVGAGIETQYF.

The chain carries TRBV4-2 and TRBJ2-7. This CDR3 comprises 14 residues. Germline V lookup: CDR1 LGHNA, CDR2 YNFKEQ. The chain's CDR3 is CASSQVSLSGEQYF.

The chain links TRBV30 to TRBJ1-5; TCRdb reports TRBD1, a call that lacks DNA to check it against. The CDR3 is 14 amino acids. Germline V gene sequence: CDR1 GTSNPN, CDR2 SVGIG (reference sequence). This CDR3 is CAWKRTGEHQPQHF.

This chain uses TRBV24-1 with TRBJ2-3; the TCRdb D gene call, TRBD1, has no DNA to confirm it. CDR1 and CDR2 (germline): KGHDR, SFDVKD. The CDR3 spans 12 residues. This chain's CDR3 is CATSLTPGTQYF.

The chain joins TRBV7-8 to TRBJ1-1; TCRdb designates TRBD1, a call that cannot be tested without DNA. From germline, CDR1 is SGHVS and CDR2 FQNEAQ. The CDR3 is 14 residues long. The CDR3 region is CASGQGRLYTEAFF.

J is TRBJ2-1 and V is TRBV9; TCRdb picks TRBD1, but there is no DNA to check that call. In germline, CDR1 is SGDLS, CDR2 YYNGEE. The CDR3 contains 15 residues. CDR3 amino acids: CASSPGTGRLDEQFF.

This CDR3 reads CASSLALAETSYEQYF. J is TRBJ2-7 and V is TRBV12-3 or TRBV12-4. The length of the CDR3 is 16 residues.

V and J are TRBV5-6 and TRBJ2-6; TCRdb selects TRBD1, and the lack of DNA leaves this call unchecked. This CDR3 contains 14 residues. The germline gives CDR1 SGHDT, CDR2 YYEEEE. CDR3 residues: CASSFDRGANVLTF.

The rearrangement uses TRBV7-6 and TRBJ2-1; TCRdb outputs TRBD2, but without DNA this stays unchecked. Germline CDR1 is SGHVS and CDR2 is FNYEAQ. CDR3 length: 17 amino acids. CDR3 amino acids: CASSLVGGLAGEVEQFF.

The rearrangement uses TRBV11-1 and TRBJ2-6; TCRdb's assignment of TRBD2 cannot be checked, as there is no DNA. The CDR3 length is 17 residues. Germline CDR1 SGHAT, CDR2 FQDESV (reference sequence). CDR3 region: CASSPLGPLSGANVLTF.

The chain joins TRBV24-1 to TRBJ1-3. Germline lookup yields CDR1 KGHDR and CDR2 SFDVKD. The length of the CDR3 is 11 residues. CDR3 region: CATSDWSTIYF.

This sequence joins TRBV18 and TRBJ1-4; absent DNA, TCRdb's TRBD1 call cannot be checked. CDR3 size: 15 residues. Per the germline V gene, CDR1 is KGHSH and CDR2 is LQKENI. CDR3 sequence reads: CASSPPSTGHEKLFF.